The rows below give T cell receptor beta chains drawn from one sample of a study of cytomegalovirus exposure and HLA in healthy donors. The repertoire was sequenced with immunoSEQ multiplex PCR; TCRdb's copy has only in-frame clones and lacks some. The sample totals roughly 110,000 clones. Source material: PBMCs. Receptors originate from a man aged 25 to 40 in good health and CMV-seronegative. The CDR3 runs from the conserved cysteine through the conserved F or W. Fields, in order: D gene, V gene, J gene, CDR3 DNA, CDR3 protein. A D gene is named only where the DNA matches it firmly.

D gene: .; V gene: TRBV1; J gene: TRBJ2-7; CDR3 DNA: TGCACCAGCAGCCAAGATTGCGGGACTAGCGGGGGGGCCAGTTACGAGCAGTACTTC; CDR3 protein: CTSSQDCGTSGGASYEQYF
D gene: TRBD2; V gene: TRBV5-6; J gene: TRBJ2-2; CDR3 DNA: TGTGCCAGCAGCCCTCCGCGGGGTAGCGGGGTTACCGGGGAGCTGTTTTTT; CDR3 protein: CASSPPRGSGVTGELFF
D gene: TRBD2; V gene: TRBV4-2; J gene: TRBJ2-3; CDR3 DNA: TGTGCCAGCACCCTCCAGACTAGCGGGGGGGGGAGCACAGATACGCAGTATTTT; CDR3 protein: CASTLQTSGGGSTDTQYF
D gene: TRBD2; V gene: TRBV5-6; J gene: TRBJ2-1; CDR3 DNA: TGTGCCAGCAGCTTTTCGACTAGCGGGGGGCTAAATTACAATGAGCAGTTCTTC; CDR3 protein: CASSFSTSGGLNYNEQFF
D gene: .; V gene: TRBV5-1; J gene: TRBJ1-5; CDR3 DNA: TGCGCCAGCAGCTCCGGGCCCCAAGAGGGGCCCCAGCATTTT; CDR3 protein: CASSSGPQEGPQHF
D gene: .; V gene: TRBV4-1; J gene: TRBJ1-5; CDR3 DNA: TGCGCCAGCAGCCAAGACCCCAGTTATAGCAATCAGCCCCAGCATTTT; CDR3 protein: CASSQDPSYSNQPQHF
D gene: .; V gene: TRBV7-9; J gene: TRBJ2-4; CDR3 DNA: TGTGCCAGCAGCTTAGCGCGGGGAGGAGGGGTCTTAGCCAAAAACATTCAGTACTTC; CDR3 protein: CASSLARGGGVLAKNIQYF
D gene: TRBD2; V gene: TRBV5-1; J gene: TRBJ2-1; CDR3 DNA: TGCGCCAGCAGCTTGGCAGCTAGCGGGGGTTACAATGAGCAGTTCTTC; CDR3 protein: CASSLAASGGYNEQFF
D gene: .; V gene: TRBV7-9; J gene: TRBJ2-5; CDR3 DNA: TGTGCCAGCAGCTTTGAAGGGGGCGCGGGGGAGACCCAGTACTTC; CDR3 protein: CASSFEGGAGETQYF
D gene: .; V gene: TRBV7-2; J gene: TRBJ1-1; CDR3 DNA: TGTGCCAGCAGCTTGGGACAGAACACTGAAGCTTTCTTT; CDR3 protein: CASSLGQNTEAFF
D gene: TRBD1; V gene: TRBV7-6; J gene: TRBJ2-2; CDR3 DNA: TGTGCCAGCAGGCGGGACAGGGTGATCGGGAAGCTGTTTTTT; CDR3 protein: CASRRDRVIGKLFF
D gene: .; V gene: TRBV7-8; J gene: TRBJ1-5; CDR3 DNA: TGTGCCAGCAGCTTAGCTTTGGGCCCTTCGGGGTTTAATCAGCCCCAGCATTTT; CDR3 protein: CASSLALGPSGFNQPQHF
D gene: TRBD1; V gene: TRBV2; J gene: TRBJ2-1; CDR3 DNA: TGTGCCAGCATGGGGGACAGGGACAATGAGCAGTTCTTC; CDR3 protein: CASMGDRDNEQFF
D gene: TRBD1; V gene: TRBV5-4; J gene: TRBJ2-7; CDR3 DNA: TGTGCCAGCAGCCCCCCCGGGACAGGGGTCTACGAGCAGTACTTC; CDR3 protein: CASSPPGTGVYEQYF
D gene: .; V gene: TRBV2; J gene: TRBJ1-1; CDR3 DNA: TGTGCCAGCAGGGGGACGCCAGCGGGGTTTATCACTGAAGCTTTCTTT; CDR3 protein: CASRGTPAGFITEAFF
D gene: .; V gene: TRBV6-5; J gene: TRBJ2-7; CDR3 DNA: TGTGCCAGCAGTTACTCGGGGGGTAGGGGCTCCTACGAGCAGTACTTC; CDR3 protein: CASSYSGGRGSYEQYF